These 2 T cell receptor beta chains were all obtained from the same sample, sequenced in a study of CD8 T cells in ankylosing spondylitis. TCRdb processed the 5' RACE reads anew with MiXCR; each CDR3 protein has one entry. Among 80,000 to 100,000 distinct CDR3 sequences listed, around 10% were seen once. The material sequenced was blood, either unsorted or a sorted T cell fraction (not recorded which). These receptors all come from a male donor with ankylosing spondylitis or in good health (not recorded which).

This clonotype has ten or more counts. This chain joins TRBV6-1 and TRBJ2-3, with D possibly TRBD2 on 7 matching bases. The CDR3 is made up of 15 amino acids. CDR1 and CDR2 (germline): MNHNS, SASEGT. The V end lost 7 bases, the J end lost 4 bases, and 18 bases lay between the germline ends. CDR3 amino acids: CASNFETGGSDTQYF. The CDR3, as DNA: TGTGCCAGCAACTTTGAGACGGGGGGCTCAGATACGCAGTATTTT.

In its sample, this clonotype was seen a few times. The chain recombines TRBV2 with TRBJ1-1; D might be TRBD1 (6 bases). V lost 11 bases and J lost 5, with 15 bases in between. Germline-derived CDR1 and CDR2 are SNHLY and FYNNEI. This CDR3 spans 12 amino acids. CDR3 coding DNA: TGTGCCGGCAAGACAGGTGGGACTGAAGCTTTCTTT. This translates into CAGKTGGTEAFF.